Each of the 3 T cell receptor beta chains below was sequenced from the same sample in a study of cytomegalovirus exposure and HLA in healthy donors. A multiplex PCR was run with 60 Vbeta primers and 13 Jbeta primers. Libraries were prepared by immunoSEQ multiplex PCR; TCRdb keeps only in-frame clonotypes and omits some of them. Of 95,000 to 150,000 clones in the sample, approximately 80% were seen once. The sample consisted of PBMCs. The receptors shown here come from a middle-aged woman in good health and CMV-seropositive.

The genes are TRBV28 and TRBJ1-5; D is uncertain. Trimming shortened V by 0 bases and J by 4 bases, and 16 bases separated the two germline ends. Germline lookup yields CDR1 MDHEN and CDR2 SYDVKM. CDR3 length: 17 residues. CDR3 amino acids: CASSLWAPVGGNQPQHF. CDR3 in DNA: TGTGCCAGCAGTTTATGGGCGCCCGTCGGCGGTAATCAGCCCCAGCATTTT.

The gene calls are TRBV28 and TRBJ1-2; maybe TRBD1 (6 bases). CDR1 and CDR2 from the germline V gene are MDHEN and SYDVKM. This CDR3 contains 15 residues. V shed 0 bases and J shed 8 bases, with 16 bases lying between them. The chain's CDR3 is CASSLWSGDVVGYTF. CDR3 in DNA: TGTGCCAGCAGTTTATGGTCAGGGGATGTGGTGGGCTACACCTTC.

V gene TRBV7-6 combines with J gene TRBJ2-7; tentative D call: TRBD1 (6 bases). The V end was cut by 5 bases, the J end by 3 bases, with 17 bases between. This CDR3 contains 15 residues. Germline V gene data show CDR1 as SGHVS and CDR2 as FNYEAQ. The DNA of the CDR3 is TGTGCCAGCAGCCCAAAAGGGGGATTCATCTACGAGCAGTACTTC. Encoded protein: CASSPKGGFIYEQYF.